This TCR beta chain was sequenced in a study of blood T cell repertoires in COVID-19. Background on the study: Collection of acute and convalescent COVID-19 samples took place in the United States, Italy and Spain. The analysed material was cDNA or gDNA that came from T cells, B-cell-depleted T cells, or PBMCs.

Original data processing: Reference gene primer amplification in the assay estimated nucleated cell counts. Assay: immunoSEQ multiplex PCR; the TCRdb copy retains only in-frame clones and omits some. Clonal size and the V and J genes are those of that table, whereas D and trimming came from the DNA. This table has about 34,000 clones, roughly 87% appearing once. The table lists this clone with a count of one. CDR1 and CDR2 from the germline V gene are MDHEN and SYDVKM. CDR3 length: 13 amino acids. Germline trimming cut 9 bases from V and 2 bases from J; bases unmatched to any gene: 6. The chain couples TRBV28 to TRBJ2-7; 8 positions match TRBD1. The sequence came from a man aged 80 or over with acute or convalescent COVID-19. The sequenced sample was peripheral blood. The CDR3 region has the DNA TGTGCCAGTAACTCCAGGGGGCCCTACGAGCAGTACTTC. This translates into CASNSRGPYEQYF.